This TCR beta chain was identified during a study of cytomegalovirus exposure and HLA in healthy donors. Study-wide findings and caveats: Per a later analysis, 15,000 to 20,000 TCR beta sequences showed association with HLA alleles at 0.05 false discovery rate.

The PCR contained 60 Vbeta and 13 Jbeta primers. The method was immunoSEQ multiplex PCR; TCRdb's version includes in-frame clones alone and lacks a portion of them. Here the sample spans a few hundred thousand clones, 70% to 90% being singletons. Every donor was a healthy person donating bone marrow. Of note for this clone: Its antigen is as yet unknown. Other DNA sequences in the same sample also yield this CDR3.

The J segment lost 0 bases and the V segment lost 6 bases, leaving 4 bases of the junction unmatched. There are 16 residues in the CDR3. Looked up from germline, CDR1 is SGHAT and CDR2 is FQNNGV. This clonotype originated in a man aged 25 to 45 in good health and CMV-seronegative. Input material: PBMCs. The chain is built from TRBV11-2 and TRBJ1-4; 10 nucleotides match TRBD1. The CDR3 region is CASRPGQGATNEKLFF. Here the CDR3 DNA reads TGTGCCAGCAGACCCGGACAGGGGGCAACTAATGAAAAACTGTTTTTT.